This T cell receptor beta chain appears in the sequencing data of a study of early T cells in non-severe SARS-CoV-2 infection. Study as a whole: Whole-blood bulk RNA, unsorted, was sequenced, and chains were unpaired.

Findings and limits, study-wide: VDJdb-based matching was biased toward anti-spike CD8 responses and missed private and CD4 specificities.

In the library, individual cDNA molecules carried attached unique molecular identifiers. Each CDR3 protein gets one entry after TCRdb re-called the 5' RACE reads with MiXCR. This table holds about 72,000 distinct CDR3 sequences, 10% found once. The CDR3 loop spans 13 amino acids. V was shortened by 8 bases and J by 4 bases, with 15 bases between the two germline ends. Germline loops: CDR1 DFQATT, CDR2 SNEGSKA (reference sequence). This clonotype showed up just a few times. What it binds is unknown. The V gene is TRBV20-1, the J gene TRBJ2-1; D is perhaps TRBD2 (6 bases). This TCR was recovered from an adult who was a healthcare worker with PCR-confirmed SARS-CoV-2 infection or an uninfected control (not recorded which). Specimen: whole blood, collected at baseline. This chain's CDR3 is CSRLGLDYNEQFF. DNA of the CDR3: TGCAGTCGCTTGGGACTGGATTACAATGAGCAGTTCTTC.